This note documents a single T cell receptor (beta chain) sequence. This entry is derived from a study of blood T cell repertoires in COVID-19. Study details: Collection of acute and convalescent COVID-19 samples took place in the United States, Italy and Spain. Sources were T cells, B-cell-depleted T cells, or PBMCs; the material itself was cDNA or gDNA.

The CDR3 length is 14 residues. Germline CDR1 and CDR2: MGHDK and SYGVNS. Trimming removed 1 base from V and 11 bases from J; junction bases left unmatched: 2. Study processing details: It was from reference gene primer amplification that nucleated cell counts were estimated. Profiled with immunoSEQ multiplex PCR; TCRdb holds only in-frame clones, not every one. V and J calls and clone size are those listed in that table; D and trimming were worked out from the DNA. Here the sample spans 200,000 to 250,000 clones, 87% being singletons. The genes are TRBV25-1 and TRBJ1-6; 10 nucleotides align to TRBD1. Sequencing was done on a sample of peripheral blood. This TCR was recovered from a woman younger than 30 who had recovered from COVID-19. CDR3 residues: CASSEWDRGAPLHF. CDR3 coding DNA: TGTGCCAGCAGTGAATGGGACAGGGGTGCACCCCTCCACTTT.